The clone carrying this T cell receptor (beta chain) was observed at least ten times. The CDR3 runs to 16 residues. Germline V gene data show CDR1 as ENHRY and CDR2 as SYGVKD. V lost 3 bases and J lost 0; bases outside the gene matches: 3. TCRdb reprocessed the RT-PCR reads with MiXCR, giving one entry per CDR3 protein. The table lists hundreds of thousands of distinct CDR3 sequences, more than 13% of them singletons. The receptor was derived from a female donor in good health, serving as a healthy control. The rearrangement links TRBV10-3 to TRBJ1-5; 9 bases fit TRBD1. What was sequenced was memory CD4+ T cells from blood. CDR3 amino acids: CAISDGTGFSNQPQHF. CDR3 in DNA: TGTGCCATCAGTGATGGGACAGGGTTTAGCAATCAGCCCCAGCATTTT.